One sample yielded the 20 T cell receptor beta chains listed below, sequenced in a study of cytomegalovirus exposure and HLA in healthy donors. The PCR contained 60 Vbeta and 13 Jbeta primers. Profiled with immunoSEQ multiplex PCR; TCRdb holds only in-frame clones, not every one. Here the sample spans more than 100,000 clones, about 81% being singletons. Sequencing was performed on PBMCs. The receptor source for this set is a woman between 50 and 59 years old in good health and CMV-seropositive.

The chain has TRBV7-2 and TRBJ2-6; D gene uncertain. Germline V gene sequence: CDR1 SGHTA, CDR2 FQGNSA. The CDR3 extends over 15 amino acids. Trimming took off 7 bases at V and 2 bases at J, with 12 bases between the two ends. The chain's CDR3 is CASTNSPAGANVLTF. CDR3 nucleotide sequence: TGTGCCAGCACCAACTCGCCCGCTGGGGCCAACGTCCTGACTTTC.

The rearrangement uses TRBV12-5 and TRBJ1-5, with 7 bases lining up with TRBD1. With V trimmed by 5 bases and J by 2 bases, 6 bases remained unmatched. The CDR3 length is 15 residues. Germline CDR1 is LGHNT and CDR2 is FRNRAP. CDR3 coding DNA: TGTGCTAGTGGTCCCCGGGACAGAGGCAATCAGCCCCAGCATTTT. Translated, it gives CASGPRDRGNQPQHF.

The rearrangement joins TRBV4-3 to TRBJ2-1; 13 nucleotides line up with TRBD2. The germline gives CDR1 LGHNA, CDR2 YSLEER. V lost 1 base, J lost 0 bases, and 12 bases stayed unmatched. The CDR3 consists of 21 residues. CDR3 in DNA: TGCGCCAGCAGCCAAGCTCCGGGACTAGCGGGGTTATCCAGCTCCTACAATGAGCAGTTCTTC. This sequence encodes CASSQAPGLAGLSSSYNEQFF.

This clone was observed a few times. This chain connects TRBV7-2 to TRBJ1-5, with unresolved D. Trimming pared 5 bases from V and 4 bases from J, leaving 6 bases between. The CDR3 has 12 amino acids. Looked up from germline, CDR1 is SGHTA and CDR2 is FQGNSA. The CDR3 nucleotides are TGTGCCAGCAGCAAGCGTAATCAGCCCCAGCATTTT. It yields the protein CASSKRNQPQHF.

The chain combines TRBV9 with TRBJ1-5, with a weak D call TRBD1 (6 bases). V lost 0 bases, J lost 4 bases, and 11 bases lay in between. The CDR3 is 15 residues long. Germline assignment: CDR1 SGDLS and CDR2 YYNGEE. DNA of the CDR3: TGTGCCAGCAGCGTAGCAGGACAGCCTAATCAGCCCCAGCATTTT. Protein sequence: CASSVAGQPNQPQHF. Complete variable domain (other parts from reference TRBV9 and TRBJ1-5): DSGVTQTPKHLITATGQRVTLRCSPRSGDLSVYWYQQSLDQGLQFLIQYYNGEERAKGNILERFSAQQFPDLHSELNLSSLELGDSALYFCASSVAGQPNQPQHFGDGTRLSIL.

The chain links TRBV7-8 to TRBJ1-1; 8 bases are a match to TRBD1. V was pared by 3 bases and J by 4 bases, with 7 bases of the junction left unmatched. CDR1 SGHVS and CDR2 FQNEAQ come from the germline V gene. The CDR3 extends over 15 amino acids. The CDR3: CASSLQGAQSTEAFF. The CDR3 bases are TGTGCCAGCAGCTTGCAGGGGGCGCAGTCCACTGAAGCTTTCTTT.

The V call is TRBV9, the J call TRBJ1-6, with D possibly matching TRBD1 (6 bases). Germline V gene sequence: CDR1 SGDLS, CDR2 YYNGEE. The V end lost 0 bases, the J end lost 6 bases, and 13 bases lay between the germline ends. This CDR3 is 16 amino acids long. CDR3 sequence reads: CASSVGAGVANSPLHF. As DNA, the CDR3 is TGTGCCAGCAGCGTAGGTGCAGGGGTGGCTAATTCACCCCTCCACTTT.

The genes are TRBV6-4 and TRBJ2-1, with D unresolved. The CDR3 is 13 residues long. V lost 0 bases, J lost 8 bases, and 8 bases lay in between. In germline, CDR1 is MRHNA, CDR2 SNTAGT. CDR3 loop: CASSDSITDEQFF. The CDR3 DNA is TGTGCCAGCAGTGACTCGATAACTGATGAGCAGTTCTTC.

As for this clone: Germline is not matched at one junction end, which may reflect a read error. The chain recombines TRBV7-9 with TRBJ1-5; maybe TRBD1 (6 bases). There are 14 residues in the CDR3. Germline CDR1 SEHNR, CDR2 FQNEAQ (reference sequence). This CDR3 is CSSSLGGTSQPQHF. In DNA, the CDR3 is TGTTCCAGCAGCTTAGGAGGGACAAGTCAGCCCCAGCATTTT. The entire variable domain, with the rest obtained from reference TRBV7-9 and TRBJ1-5, is as follows: DTGVSQNPRHKITKRGQNVTFRCDPISEHNRLYWYRQTLGQGPEFLTYFQNEAQLEKSRLLSDRFSAERPKGSFSTLEIQRTEQGDSAMYLCSSSLGGTSQPQHFGDGTRLSIL.

The chain carries TRBV6-5 and TRBJ1-4; TRBD1 agrees at 7 bases. Germline CDR1 and CDR2: MNHEY and SVGAGI. V shed 6 bases and J 8 bases; nucleotides not matched to a gene: 9. This CDR3 region has 14 residues. The CDR3 DNA reads as TGTGCCAGCAGGGGGGACAGAAGAAAAGAAAAACTGTTTTTT. Residues: CASRGDRRKEKLFF.

The gene calls are TRBV9 and TRBJ1-1; TRBD1 might be the D (6 bases). The V gene's germline CDR1 is SGDLS and CDR2 YYNGEE. The CDR3 contains 14 residues. V was cut by 0 bases and J by 3 bases, with 9 bases left in between. The CDR3 nucleotides read TGTGCCAGCAGCGTAGGGGCAGGGGACACTGAAGCTTTCTTT. It is translated as CASSVGAGDTEAFF.

This sequence joins TRBV7-9 and TRBJ2-3; a weak D match, TRBD2 (6 bases). Germline values: CDR1 SEHNR, CDR2 FQNEAQ (reference sequence). V lost 1 base and J 5 bases, leaving 13 bases between the germline ends. The CDR3 length is 15 residues. The CDR3 DNA follows: TGTGCCAGCAGCTTAGTTCCGGGAGTAGTAGATACGCAGTATTTT. It is translated as CASSLVPGVVDTQYF.

V usage is TRBV29-1 and J usage is TRBJ2-7; 9 bases line up with TRBD2. V trimming: 4 bases; J trimming: 3 bases; junction bases outside the gene matches: 1. The germline V gene has CDR1 SQVTM and CDR2 ANQGSEA. This CDR3 comprises 12 residues. This CDR3 is CSVGSGSYEQYF. The CDR3 coding sequence is TGCAGCGTTGGTAGCGGGAGCTACGAGCAGTACTTC.

A remark on this clone: One end of the junction is discordant with germline, which a read error may explain. The V gene is TRBV7-9, the J gene TRBJ1-5, with 10 bases lining up with TRBD1. Germline V CDR1 and CDR2: SEHNR, FQNEAQ (reference sequence). The CDR3 covers 18 residues. The CDR3 sequence is CSSSLTAETGGSNQPQHF. CDR3 bases: TGTTCCAGCAGCTTAACAGCCGAGACAGGGGGCAGCAATCAGCCCCAGCATTTT.

The V call is TRBV27, the J call TRBJ1-2; possibly TRBD1 for D (5 bases). This CDR3 contains 15 residues. Trimming removed 5 bases from V and 7 bases from J, with 20 bases in between. Germline V gives CDR1 MNHEY, CDR2 SMNVEV (reference sequence). The CDR3 coding sequence is TGTGCCAGCAGTCCCCGGGGGTCCAACCCTTCTGGCTACACCTTC. Translated, it gives CASSPRGSNPSGYTF.

The genes are TRBV5-1 and TRBJ2-3; 13 bases line up with TRBD2. The CDR3 sequence is 18 residues long. The J segment lost 1 base and the V segment lost 2 bases, leaving 7 bases of the junction unmatched. CDR1 is SGHRS and CDR2 is YFSETQ in the germline V gene. The CDR3 region is CASSLGGLAGTGTDTQYF. The CDR3 DNA reads TGCGCCAGCAGCTTAGGGGGACTAGCGGGAACGGGCACAGATACGCAGTATTTT.

V is TRBV28 and J is TRBJ1-1; 8 nucleotides line up with TRBD1. Germline loops: CDR1 MDHEN, CDR2 SYDVKM. This CDR3 comprises 14 residues. V lost 3 bases and J lost 3; bases outside the gene matches: 3. The CDR3 region is CASSFPDRDTEAFF. In DNA form, the CDR3 reads TGTGCCAGCAGTTTCCCGGACAGGGACACTGAAGCTTTCTTT.

V gene TRBV2 combines with J gene TRBJ2-1, with unresolved D. The germline V gene encodes CDR1 SNHLY and CDR2 FYNNEI. V lost 6 bases and J 4 bases, leaving 4 bases between the germline ends. The CDR3 is 11 residues long. The DNA of the CDR3 is TGTGCCAGCAGAGCTTACAATGAGCAGTTCTTC. It specifies CASRAYNEQFF.

This chain links TRBV11-2 with TRBJ1-2; tentatively, D is TRBD1 (5 bases). CDR3 length: 14 amino acids. Germline V gene sequence: CDR1 SGHAT, CDR2 FQNNGV. Trimming cost V 5 bases and J 7 bases, with 17 bases left between them. CDR3 DNA sequence: TGTGCCAGCAGCCCGGGGGACGGCTGGGGTGGCTACACCTTC. Translated: CASSPGDGWGGYTF.

On this clone itself: In the same sample, other DNA sequences code for this CDR3. This sequence joins TRBV4-1 and TRBJ2-7; D possibly corresponds to TRBD2 (5 bases). Deletions cut 1 base from V and 4 bases from J, with 8 bases between. This CDR3 comprises 13 residues. In germline, CDR1 is MGHRA, CDR2 YSYEKL. The CDR3 reads CASSQGRNYEQYF. The CDR3, as DNA: TGCGCCAGCAGCCAAGGGAGGAATTACGAGCAGTACTTC.